Presented here are 18 T cell receptor beta chains from one specimen sequenced in a study of technical replicates of blood from a handful of donors. Only in-frame clones appear in the TCRdb table, and some are missing; sequencing was by immunoSEQ multiplex PCR. The table shows some 74,000 clones, with 95% to 97% occurring only once. The source material was T cells isolated from PBMCs. The receptors were gathered from a human donor in good health.

The V gene is TRBV7-2, the J gene TRBJ1-5; D gene ambiguous. The CDR3 totals 13 residues. Germline V lookup: CDR1 SGHTA, CDR2 FQGNSA. Trimming left V 8 bases short and J 4 bases short, with 12 bases between. The CDR3 protein is CASRREGNQPQHF. The CDR3 nucleotides are TGTGCCAGCCGAAGGGAGGGTAATCAGCCCCAGCATTTT.

CDR3 loop: CASLQGERGYTF. Here the CDR3 DNA reads TGTGCCAGCCTACAGGGGGAGAGGGGCTACACCTTC. This chain connects TRBV28 to TRBJ1-2, with 8 bases aligning to TRBD1. V shed 8 bases and J 8 bases; nucleotides not matched to a gene: 7. This CDR3 is 12 amino acids long. Germline V gene sequence: CDR1 MDHEN, CDR2 SYDVKM.

This chain connects TRBV20-1 to TRBJ1-2; unclear D gene. From germline, CDR1 is DFQATT and CDR2 SNEGSKA (reference sequence). The CDR3 covers 10 residues. The V and J ends lost 5 bases and 8 bases respectively, with 9 bases between them. CDR3 sequence reads: CSAASGGYTF. CDR3 coding DNA: TGCAGTGCTGCTAGTGGAGGCTACACCTTC.

The genes are TRBV15 and TRBJ2-5, with D perhaps matching TRBD2 (7 bases). The CDR3 covers 14 residues. Germline assignment: CDR1 LNHNV and CDR2 YYDKDF (reference sequence). V dropped 1 base and J dropped 5 bases, with 11 bases sitting between them. The CDR3 region is CATSRAGGAETQYF. CDR3 sequence (DNA): TGTGCCACCAGCAGAGCGGGGGGCGCGGAGACCCAGTACTTC.

The chain carries TRBV5-6 and TRBJ1-4, with D unresolved. The V and J ends lost 4 bases and 4 bases respectively, with 5 bases between them. CDR1 is SGHDT and CDR2 is YYEEEE in the germline V gene. The CDR3 extends over 12 amino acids. DNA for the CDR3: TGTGCCAGCAGCGGCATTAATGAAAAACTGTTTTTT. This sequence encodes CASSGINEKLFF.

This clone occurred a few times. This rearrangement joins TRBV6-5 to TRBJ1-2; D remains ambiguous. CDR1 is MNHEY, CDR2 SVGAGI, per germline. The CDR3 contains 13 residues. V was cut by 4 bases and J by 0 bases, with 6 bases left in between. The CDR3 is CASSFGTNYGYTF. In nucleotides, the CDR3 is TGTGCCAGCAGTTTCGGGACTAACTATGGCTACACCTTC.

In nucleotides, the CDR3 is TGCAGCGTTGGAGAAGGAGGGGGGGGACAGCCCCAGCATTTT. Protein sequence: CSVGEGGGGQPQHF. V is TRBV29-1 and J is TRBJ1-5; tentatively, D is TRBD1 (6 bases). CDR3 size: 14 residues. CDR1 and CDR2 from the germline V gene are SQVTM and ANQGSEA. The V and J ends lost 4 bases and 7 bases respectively, with 17 bases between them.

The J gene is TRBJ2-1, the V gene TRBV29-1, with 8 bases that match TRBD2. V was pared by 4 bases and J by 3 bases, with 8 bases of the junction left unmatched. In germline, CDR1 is SQVTM, CDR2 ANQGSEA. The CDR3 contains 15 residues. The CDR3 region is CSVVPGRALYNEQFF. The CDR3 nucleotides are TGCAGCGTTGTTCCCGGGAGGGCCCTCTACAATGAGCAGTTCTTC.

The chain joins TRBV11-3 to TRBJ2-1; D gene unclear. The V gene lost 1 base and the J gene lost 5 bases, with 12 bases spanning the gap. Looked up from germline, CDR1 is SGHNT and CDR2 is YENEEA. The CDR3 covers 15 residues. Here the CDR3 reads CASSLVTYDNNEQFF. In nucleotides, the CDR3 is TGTGCCAGCAGCTTAGTCACGTATGACAACAATGAGCAGTTCTTC.

This rearrangement joins TRBV11-3 to TRBJ2-3; D gene uncertain. The ends were cut back, 1 base at V and 0 bases at J, with 8 bases in the middle. Germline V gene data show CDR1 as SGHNT and CDR2 as YENEEA. CDR3 size: 15 residues. In DNA, the CDR3 is TGTGCCAGCAGCTTAGGACTTTATAGCACAGATACGCAGTATTTT. Its translation is CASSLGLYSTDTQYF.

V is TRBV11-2 and J is TRBJ2-1; 10 nucleotides align to TRBD2. Germline CDR1 reads SGHAT; CDR2 reads FQNNGV. The CDR3 runs 14 residues. V was clipped by 2 bases and J by 7 bases; unmatched bases: 2. The CDR3 DNA follows: TGTGCCAGCAGCTTAAAACTAGCGGGAAATGAGCAGTTCTTC. Its translation is CASSLKLAGNEQFF.

The gene calls are TRBV7-9 and TRBJ2-2; 7 bases map to TRBD2. Germline V CDR1 and CDR2: SEHNR, FQNEAQ (reference sequence). CDR3 length: 16 amino acids. V lost 2 bases, J lost 5 bases, and 8 bases stayed unmatched. The CDR3 region is CASSLLPGGPTGELFF. The CDR3 DNA sequence: TGTGCCAGCAGCTTACTCCCGGGAGGCCCAACCGGGGAGCTGTTTTTT.

This chain connects TRBV4-1 to TRBJ2-7; 8 bases are a match to TRBD1. The CDR3 totals 18 residues. V was clipped by 2 bases and J by 6 bases; unmatched bases: 18. Germline V gives CDR1 MGHRA, CDR2 YSYEKL. Written as DNA, the CDR3 is TGCGCCAGCAGCCAATTTCAGACGGGCAGGGGGCAGTTCGGCGAGCAGTACTTC. Its translation is CASSQFQTGRGQFGEQYF.

Worth noting for this clone: Within the sample, other DNA sequences also encode this same CDR3. V gene TRBV28 combines with J gene TRBJ1-5; 7 bases match TRBD1. The CDR3 totals 13 residues. Germline loops: CDR1 MDHEN, CDR2 SYDVKM. The V segment lost 5 bases and the J segment 2 bases; nucleotides outside the gene matches: 0. The chain's CDR3 is CASSTGGNQPQHF. CDR3 in DNA: TGTGCCAGCAGTACAGGGGGCAATCAGCCCCAGCATTTT. The whole variable domain, filled in from reference TRBV28 and TRBJ1-5, reads DVKVTQSSRYLVKRTGEKVFLECVQDMDHENMFWYRQDPGLGLRLIYFSYDVKMKEKGDIPEGYSVSREKKERFSLILESASTNQTSMYLCASSTGGNQPQHFGDGTRLSIL.

The chain is built from TRBV30 and TRBJ2-7; 8 positions match TRBD2. The V gene end was trimmed by 4 bases and the J gene end by 0 bases; junction bases not matched to a gene: 8. The CDR3 runs 15 residues. Looked up from germline, CDR1 is GTSNPN and CDR2 is SVGIG (reference sequence). The CDR3 sequence: CAWTPLAASSYEQYF. For the CDR3, the DNA is TGTGCCTGGACCCCACTAGCGGCTAGCTCCTACGAGCAGTACTTC. Filled out from reference TRBV30 and TRBJ2-7, the complete variable domain reads SQTIHQWPATLVQPVGSPLSLECTVEGTSNPNLYWYRQAAGRGLQLLFYSVGIGQISSEVPQNLSASRPQDRQFILSSKKLLLSDSGFYLCAWTPLAASSYEQYFGPGTRLTVT.

The chain carries TRBV27 and TRBJ2-3; TRBD2 aligns across 7 bases. CDR1 is MNHEY and CDR2 is SMNVEV in the germline V gene (reference sequence). The CDR3 sequence is 14 residues long. The ends lost 5 bases at V and 5 bases at J; junction bases unmatched: 7. CDR3 sequence reads: CASSLGLVRDTQYF. The CDR3 nucleotides are TGTGCCAGCAGTCTAGGACTAGTCCGAGATACGCAGTATTTT.

The CDR3 sequence: CSVEGTSGSYEQYF. The CDR3 nucleotides are TGCAGCGTTGAAGGGACTAGCGGGTCATACGAGCAGTACTTC. The V and J genes are TRBV29-1 and TRBJ2-7, with 11 bases lining up with TRBD2. The ends lost 1 base at V and 4 bases at J; junction bases unmatched: 3. The CDR3 runs to 14 residues. Looked up from germline, CDR1 is SQVTM and CDR2 is ANQGSEA.

The chain links TRBV6-6 to TRBJ2-3, with D perhaps matching TRBD1 (6 bases). Per the germline V gene, CDR1 is MNHNY and CDR2 is SVGAGI (reference sequence). Trimming removed 11 bases from V and 1 base from J, with 10 bases in between. The CDR3 is made up of 12 amino acids. This CDR3 is CAGNRGTDTQYF. The DNA for the CDR3 is TGTGCCGGAAACAGGGGCACAGATACGCAGTATTTT.